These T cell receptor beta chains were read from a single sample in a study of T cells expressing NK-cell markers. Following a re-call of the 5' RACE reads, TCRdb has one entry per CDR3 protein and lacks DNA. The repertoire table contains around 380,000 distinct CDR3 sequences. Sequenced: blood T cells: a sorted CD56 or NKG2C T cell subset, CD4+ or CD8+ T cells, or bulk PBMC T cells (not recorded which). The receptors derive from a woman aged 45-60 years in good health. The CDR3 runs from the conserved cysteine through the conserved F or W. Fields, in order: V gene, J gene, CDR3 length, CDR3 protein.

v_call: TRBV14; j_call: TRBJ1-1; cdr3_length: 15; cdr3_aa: CASSLRTGRVTEAFF
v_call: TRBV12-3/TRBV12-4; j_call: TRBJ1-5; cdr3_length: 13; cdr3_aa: CASKGPGNQPQHF
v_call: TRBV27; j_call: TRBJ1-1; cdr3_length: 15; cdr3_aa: CASSLGPGDAAEAFF
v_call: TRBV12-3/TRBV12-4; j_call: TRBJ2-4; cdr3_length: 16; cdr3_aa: CASSSRRGGGKNIQYF
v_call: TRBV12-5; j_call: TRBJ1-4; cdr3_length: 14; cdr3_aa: CASAPGRRGEKLFF
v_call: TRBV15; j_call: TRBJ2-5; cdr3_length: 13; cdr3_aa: CATGQAVQETQYF
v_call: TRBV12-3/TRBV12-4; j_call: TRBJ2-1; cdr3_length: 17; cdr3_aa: CASRRTSHGGSYNEQFF
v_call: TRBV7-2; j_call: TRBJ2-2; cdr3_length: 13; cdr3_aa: CASRIPRSGELFF
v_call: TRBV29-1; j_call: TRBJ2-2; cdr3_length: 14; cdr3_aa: CSVVWGVGTGELFF
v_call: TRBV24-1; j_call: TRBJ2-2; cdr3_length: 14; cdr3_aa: CATRQAAGTGELFF
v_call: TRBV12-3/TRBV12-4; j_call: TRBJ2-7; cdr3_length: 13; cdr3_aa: CASSRDRGYEQYF
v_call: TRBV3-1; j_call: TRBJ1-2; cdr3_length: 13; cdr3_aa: CASSPGRTYGYTF
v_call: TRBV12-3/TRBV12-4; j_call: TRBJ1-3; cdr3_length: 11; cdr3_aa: CAGQSGNTIYF
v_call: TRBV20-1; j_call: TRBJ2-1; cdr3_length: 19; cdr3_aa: CSARDLGGTRRSRVNEQFF
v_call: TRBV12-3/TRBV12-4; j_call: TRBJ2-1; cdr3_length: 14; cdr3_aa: CASRGTSGSSPQFF
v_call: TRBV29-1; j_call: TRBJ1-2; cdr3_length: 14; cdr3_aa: CSVDAQGDIYGYTF
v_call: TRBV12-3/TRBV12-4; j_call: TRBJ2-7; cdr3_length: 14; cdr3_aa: CASRQGGALKEQYF
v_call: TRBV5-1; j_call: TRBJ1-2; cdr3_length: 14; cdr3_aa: CASSSGHAFYGYTF
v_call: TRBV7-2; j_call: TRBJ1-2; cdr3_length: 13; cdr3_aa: CASSFGGSEGYTF
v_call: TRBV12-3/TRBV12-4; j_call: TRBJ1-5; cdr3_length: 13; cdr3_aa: CASNQASGQPQHF
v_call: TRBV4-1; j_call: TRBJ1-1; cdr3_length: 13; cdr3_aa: CASTGQGETEAFF
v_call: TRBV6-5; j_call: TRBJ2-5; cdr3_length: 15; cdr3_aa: CASRGQGATGETQYF